The sequence of this TCR beta chain was determined in a study of blood T cells in healthy people across ages. Study-wide findings and caveats: Strong correlation existed between TCR beta diversity and naive T cell percentage. Naive and antigen-experienced cells were not separated, limiting conclusive comparison.

The CDR3 is 16 amino acids. V lost 2 bases to trimming and J lost 3 bases; unmatched junction nucleotides: 9. Germline-derived CDR1 and CDR2 are SGHTA and FQGNSA. A second about 7 to 12 cycle PCR used barcoded and J-beta primers. Using its own MiXCR run on the 5' RACE reads, TCRdb lists one record per CDR3 protein. This table holds some 1 million distinct CDR3 sequences, under 55% found once. This clonotype has only a few counts. No antigen is known for it. The study isolated at least 6 million PBMCs from each sample. The sequence was collected from a woman aged 60-75 years in good health. Sequenced: blood. J is TRBJ1-2 and V is TRBV7-2; 7 bases map to TRBD1. The CDR3 spells CASSLSPGQIYYGYTF. The CDR3 region has the DNA TGTGCCAGCAGCTTATCCCCGGGACAGATATACTATGGCTACACCTTC.